Following are 15 T cell receptor beta chains from one sample sequenced in a study of shared clonotypes between healthy human individuals. TCRdb's table, derived via immunoSEQ multiplex PCR, lists solely in-frame clones and lacks some. The sample has some 2,500,000 clones, around 90% seen once. Sequencing input: naive CD4+ T cells from PBMCs. Stated subset: CD45RA+ positively selected. Receptors were obtained from a man younger than 30 in good health. Some clones in this sample may be carry-over from other donors' samples.

V is TRBV15 and J is TRBJ1-4; D is uncertain. V dropped 0 bases and J dropped 8 bases, with 10 bases sitting between them. The CDR3 spans 14 residues. Germline V gene data show CDR1 as LNHNV and CDR2 as YYDKDF (reference sequence). The CDR3 nucleotides read TGTGCCACCAGCAGAGATCTGGCCGGCGAAAAACTGTTTTTT. Its translation: CATSRDLAGEKLFF.

V usage is TRBV18 and J usage is TRBJ2-3; D is perhaps TRBD2 (5 bases). The V and J ends lost 3 bases and 0 bases respectively, with 10 bases between them. CDR3 size: 15 residues. Germline CDR1 and CDR2: KGHSH and LQKENI. The CDR3 DNA sequence: TGTGCCAGCTCACCTTCGGCTAGCAGCACAGATACGCAGTATTTT. As protein: CASSPSASSTDTQYF.

The genes are TRBV28 and TRBJ2-2, with TRBD1 as a possible D gene (6 bases). This CDR3 has 16 residues. CDR1 MDHEN and CDR2 SYDVKM come from the germline V gene. V lost 6 bases to trimming and J lost 1 base, with 15 bases between them. In nucleotides, the CDR3 is TGTGCCAGCAGGGGGGCCGGACAGCAGAACACCGGGGAGCTGTTTTTT. Its protein is CASRGAGQQNTGELFF.

V usage is TRBV5-1 and J usage is TRBJ2-1; TRBD2 matches at 11 bases. This CDR3 has 14 amino acids. The ends lost 3 bases at V and 5 bases at J; junction bases unmatched: 1. Germline V gene sequence: CDR1 SGHRS, CDR2 YFSETQ. The CDR3 here is CASSSGLADNEQFF. CDR3 nucleotide sequence: TGCGCCAGCAGCTCGGGACTAGCGGACAATGAGCAGTTCTTC.

The rearrangement joins TRBV6-5 to TRBJ2-7; D ambiguous. In germline, CDR1 is MNHEY, CDR2 SVGAGI. The CDR3 runs to 14 residues. Trimming shortened V by 10 bases and J by 0 bases, and 16 bases separated the two germline ends. In DNA form, the CDR3 reads TGTGCCACCTCGTTGGCAGGTGCCTCCTACGAGCAGTACTTC. It translates to CATSLAGASYEQYF.

The V call is TRBV7-3, the J call TRBJ2-3, with unresolved D. The germline V and J ends were trimmed by 1 base and 7 bases, with 21 bases remaining between them. Germline V gene sequence: CDR1 SGHTA, CDR2 FQGTGA. The CDR3 runs to 17 residues. CDR3 nucleotides: TGTGCCAGCAGCTTAAATCCCGTGACGGCAGCCGGACATACGCAGTATTTT. Its translation is CASSLNPVTAAGHTQYF.

The CDR3 spells CAKERVGREQYF. DNA of the CDR3: TGTGCCAAGGAGCGCGTTGGGCGCGAGCAGTACTTC. J is TRBJ2-7 and V is TRBV2, with D unclear. The CDR3 length is 12 residues. Germline V lookup: CDR1 SNHLY, CDR2 FYNNEI. V lost 10 bases and J 6 bases, leaving 16 bases between the germline ends.

This rearrangement joins TRBV27 to TRBJ1-2, with 8 nucleotides matching TRBD1. Per germline, CDR1 MNHEY and CDR2 SMNVEV (reference sequence). J lost 6 bases, V lost 10 bases, and 4 bases had no gene match. There are 11 residues in the CDR3. CDR3 in DNA: TGTGCCATCAGGACAGGGAATGGCTACACCTTC. Encoded protein: CAIRTGNGYTF.

This CDR3 is CASSIEQGANGYTF. CDR3 nucleotides: TGTGCCAGTAGTATAGAACAGGGGGCGAATGGCTACACCTTC. This sequence joins TRBV19 and TRBJ1-2; 9 bases are a match to TRBD1. Losses at the gene ends were 0 bases for V and 6 bases for J; bases not matched to a gene: 2. This CDR3 region has 14 residues. Germline loops: CDR1 LNHDA, CDR2 SQIVND (reference sequence).

The genes are TRBV28 and TRBJ2-7; tentative D call: TRBD1 (6 bases). V was shortened by 1 base and J by 11 bases, with 15 bases between the two germline ends. Per the germline V gene, CDR1 is MDHEN and CDR2 is SYDVKM. The CDR3 loop spans 13 amino acids. CDR3 protein: CASSLFGIQGKYF. The CDR3 nucleotides read TGTGCCAGCAGTTTATTCGGTATTCAGGGGAAGTACTTC.

For the CDR3, the DNA is TGTGCCAGCAGCGTAGAGAGGAATGAGCAGTTCTTC. It specifies CASSVERNEQFF. This chain uses TRBV9 with TRBJ2-1, with no clear D. The CDR3 contains 12 residues. In germline, CDR1 is SGDLS, CDR2 YYNGEE. Trimming removed 0 bases at V and 7 bases at J, with 5 bases between.

Concerning this clone itself: Other DNA variants within this sample encode the same CDR3. V usage is TRBV7-3 and J usage is TRBJ1-1, with D maybe TRBD1 (5 bases). Germline values: CDR1 SGHTA, CDR2 FQGTGA. V was pared by 6 bases and J by 2 bases, with 10 bases between. This CDR3 contains 13 residues. The CDR3 DNA follows: TGTGCCAGCAGTCCCCAGGGTAACACTGAAGCTTTCTTT. This gives the protein CASSPQGNTEAFF.

The CDR3 DNA is TGTGCCAGCACCGACCCAGGCGGGAGGGCCACAGATACGCAGTATTTT. It is translated as CASTDPGGRATDTQYF. The chain recombines TRBV28 with TRBJ2-3; the match to TRBD2 covers 9 bases. The CDR3 extends over 16 amino acids. Germline V gene data show CDR1 as MDHEN and CDR2 as SYDVKM. V lost 7 bases to trimming and J lost 2 bases; unmatched junction nucleotides: 10.

This clone was picked up one time. The chain uses TRBV9 and TRBJ2-1; TRBD2 might be the D (5 bases). The CDR3 runs to 12 residues. V was pared by 5 bases and J by 6 bases, with 9 bases between. Germline CDR1 SGDLS, CDR2 YYNGEE. CDR3 in amino acids: CASSGSANEQFF. The CDR3 nucleotides read TGTGCCAGCAGTGGGAGCGCCAATGAGCAGTTCTTC.

This clone was counted once. The chain recombines TRBV10-3 with TRBJ2-2, with TRBD2 matching 9 bases. Germline V gene data show CDR1 as ENHRY and CDR2 as SYGVKD. Losses at the gene ends were 5 bases for V and 7 bases for J; bases not matched to a gene: 5. This CDR3 is 14 amino acids long. CDR3 amino acids: CAISSGTSFGELFF. In DNA form, the CDR3 reads TGTGCCATCAGTTCCGGGACTAGCTTCGGGGAGCTGTTTTTT.